Reported below is one T cell receptor beta chain. Its specificity is not known. The CDR3 covers 16 residues. Deletions cut 5 bases from V and 5 bases from J, with 18 bases between. Per the germline V gene, CDR1 is SEHNR and CDR2 is FQNEAQ (reference sequence). The data stem from a study of T cell repertoires in cytomegalovirus infection. The overall study: In public TCR beta signatures, there were indications of both CMV infection and matching HLA type. Study conclusions and caveats: Ex vivo, HLA-C-restricted CMV-specific TCR beta clonotypes prevailed over the rest of the response. The cumulative frequency of public TCR beta families distinguished individuals who carried CMV together with the relevant HLA.

TCRdb reprocessed the reads via MiXCR and lists one record per CDR3 protein. This table has roughly 150,000 distinct CDR3 sequences, 20% to 25% appearing once. The sample taken for sequencing was PBMCs. This rearrangement joins TRBV7-9 to TRBJ1-4; possible D gene TRBD1, 5 bases. This clonotype was obtained from a human donor in good health (CMV status not recorded). Some clones in this sample may be carry-over from other donors' samples. CDR3 DNA: TGTGCCAGCAGCCCCGCTGGAGGGGCATTAAATGAAAAACTGTTTTTT. Amino acid sequence: CASSPAGGALNEKLFF.